This TCR beta chain was documented in a study of cytomegalovirus exposure and HLA in healthy donors (dated by TCRdb to between 2016 and 2019). Some background on the complete study: According to an earlier analysis of 550 to 750 of the donors, about 170 million T cells yielded 117 million unique TCR beta sequences and approximately 300 Gb of sequence data. The later analysis used no new phenotypic data to find candidate immune exposures, relying instead on TCR beta sequences and their occurrence across donors. Among some 400 genotyped donors of the cohort, an average of about 220,000 unique TCR beta nucleotide sequences was sequenced per donor, of which approximately 18% were non-productive. A later analysis re-analyzed previously published TCR beta repertoires from roughly 690 donors and added high-resolution HLA genotyping to study TCR occurrence patterns. A later genetic analysis used genome-wide SNP genotypes for about three fifths of the 666 donors, treating that subset as a discovery cohort. An early release covering 550 to 700 HLA-typed donors comprised about 300 gigabases of sequencing data and roughly 85 million unique TCR sequences. Donor age, sex, ethnicity and CMV serostatus were compiled together with the repertoire data. Of the roughly 390 genotyped donors, 81% fell in the genetic ancestry cluster associated with self-reported Caucasian donors. In an earlier analysis of roughly 600 of the donors, high-throughput TCR beta sequencing was used to judge whether each TCR beta V gene segment behaved as functional or pseudogenic. Typing coverage varied by locus: roughly 620-640 donors for A, B, C, DRB1 and DQB1; about 520 for DQA1; about 570 for DPA1; 400 to 480 for DPB1. Both class I and class II loci were covered by HLA typing, at four-digit resolution. To predict cytomegalovirus infection status, the study combined high-throughput TCR immunosequencing, statistical association of individual TCRs with disease status, and machine learning. Along with the roughly 670-subject first cohort, a separate validation cohort of over 90 different subjects was used. Because of strong linkage in the cohort, roughly 5 DR-DQ haplotypes were treated as single units for association and clustering. The study used immunosequencing to profile the T cell repertoires of about 670 subjects and linked those repertoires to cytomegalovirus serostatus. Every discovery cohort repertoire had been produced on one sequencing platform. The aim of the study was to test whether cataloging public T cell receptors could identify signatures of past pathogen exposure.

As for this clone: This clone's antigen is unknown. No much larger clonotype is one base removed from it; base qualities were not supplied.

V is trimmed back by 2 bases and J by 4 bases, and the junction contains 2 bases that no gene match accounts for. From a lookup of the germline V gene, CDR1 and CDR2 are MDHEN and SYDVKM. The CDR3 sequence holds 14 residues, the cysteine and phenylalanine included. Only the CDR3 region is kept as DNA, spanning 42 bases read in frame from base 1. Libraries were made using the immunoSEQ multiplex PCR assay. For the multiplex PCR, a mixture combining 60 forward primers for TCR Vbeta segments and 13 reverse primers for TCR Jbeta segments was used. Amplification of the CDR3 region of rearranged TCR beta genes was performed with a multiplex PCR assay on genomic DNA. Amplified TCR beta libraries were sequenced as 87-base-pair reads on the Illumina HiSeq System. The original pipeline was this. Across the 700 or so repertoires, a later analysis counted roughly 84 million unique TCR beta chains, some 11 million of which were shared by at least two donors. To remove PCR and sequencing errors, raw reads were error-corrected and collapsed into unique sequences using a nearest-neighbor algorithm that merged closely related sequences. Alignment of CDR3 sequences to IMGT reference sequences was used to assign V, D and J gene segments. Each retained sequence needed at least a six-nucleotide match to both a V gene segment and a J gene segment. A rearrangement was called productive if the CDR3 had no stop codons and remained in frame with V and J, and every other rearrangement was called non-productive. CDR3 was defined by IMGT convention, running from the second conserved V-encoded cysteine to the conserved J-encoded phenylalanine. Sequences without an unambiguous match to a single V gene segment were excluded from the earlier analysis of 500 to 700 of the donors. In an earlier analysis of approximately 610 of the donors, V segments were called functional above 56.7% productive rearrangements and were called segregating when the between-donor standard deviation exceeded 5%. To diagnose cytomegalovirus status from the catalog of TCR beta chain sequences, a statistical classification framework was built. In a later analysis, V and J genes were assigned by comparing TCR nucleotide sequences against IMGT/GENE-DB human TR gene sequences. In a later analysis, CDR3 sequences and most-parsimonious VDJ recombination scenarios were assigned using the TCRdist pipeline. In a later analysis, each TCR beta chain was defined by its CDR3 amino acid sequence together with its V-gene family, and reads without a unique V-gene family were excluded. A later analysis removed roughly 590 highly shared, low-generation-probability nucleotide sequences to deal with suspected cross-contamination and a sequencing artifact. A later analysis calculated a clonal expansion index for each public chain from normalized within-repertoire ranks of inferred template counts. In a later analysis, generation probabilities were computed with a VDJ recombination model fitted to out-of-frame rearrangements, and the resulting probabilities were checked against IGoR. In a later analysis, TCR-TCR, TCR-HLA and TCR-CMV co-occurrence was scored with hypergeometric tests, and a repertoire-size bias correction was applied to TCR pairs. To estimate false discovery rates, a later analysis permuted the HLA or CMV assignments 20 times. In a later analysis, co-occurring TCRs were grouped using DBSCAN, and TCRdist sequence similarity was added for clustering within HLA-allele-positive subsets. Repertoires with fewer than 30,000 or more than 120,000 public chains, plus five repertoires with anomalous nucleotide sharing, were excluded from co-occurrence clustering. TCRdb's version of the immuneACCESS table is confined to in-frame rearrangements and falls short of the full clone set. An unresolved V gene accounts for under half of the shortfall where checked; the remainder is of unknown origin. V, J and clone size are those of that table, while D and trimming were read from the DNA. The sample profile shows 150,000 to 200,000 clones; roughly four fifths of them were found once. About 1.8% of the sample goes to the ten largest clones.

The cohort consisted of 650 to 850 healthy bone marrow donors. All cohort members were sampled while nominally healthy, although unrecorded immune exposures were likely present. The donor was CMV seronegative and was included in the group of a few hundred seronegative cohort members. A peripheral blood sample was provided by each donor, and peripheral blood mononuclear cells were used for TCR beta sequencing. The Qiagen DNeasy Blood Extraction Kit was used to extract genomic DNA from the blood cell samples. The full study reports these points: While some public TCRs were present in many individuals, most TCR sequences turned up only very rarely across donors. A further reported finding was that TCR beta sequences accurately predicted the HLA-A and HLA-B alleles for most subjects in the first cohort. Several of the top co-occurrence clusters appeared to be linked to parvovirus B19, influenza, CMV and Epstein-Barr virus, according to a later analysis. Cytomegalovirus status was reported to be diagnosed by the classifier with high specificity and sensitivity in both the original and validation cohorts. Some IMGT-functional V segments, including TRBV6-2 and TRBV6-3, could not be told apart with the 87-base-pair reads, so those segments were excluded. Strong co-occurrence of HLA alleles, especially DR and DQ, made assigning TCR associations to individual alleles difficult. The earlier analysis of around 600 of the donors excluded some 15 rarely observed V segments, including chromosome 9 orphons, because counts were too low. In the study, some 160 TCR beta chains were listed as associated with cytomegalovirus. In an earlier analysis of some 500 of the donors, most TCR beta V segments appeared in productive rearrangements about 87% or about 30% of the time, broadly matching IMGT annotations. A later analysis found that TCR association rates varied across HLA loci, with DRB1 alleles showing the most associated TCRs and HLA-C alleles the fewest. A cluster of highly shared sequence variants was judged likely to represent a technical artifact of the sequencing pipeline. A later genetic analysis reported fewer N-insertions in productive TCRs among donors in an Asian-associated ancestry cluster than the roughly 620-donor mean. The only immune exposure information available for the cohort was CMV serostatus. A later analysis found that HLA-associated TCR beta chains were more clonally expanded and had lower generation probabilities than equally common non-associated chains. Sequencing depth was assumed to be roughly uniform across donors in the presence/absence analyses, though that assumption may not hold. According to a later analysis, most CMV-associated TCR beta chains appeared to be HLA-restricted, and the HLA associations seemed to be driven largely by CMV exposure. In a later analysis, some 18,000 TCR beta sequences were associated with specific HLA alleles at a false discovery rate of 0.05. Only TCR beta chains were sequenced in this cohort, and the absence of alpha or paired-chain data limited detectable features. In a later genetic analysis, a missense DCLRE1C variant was associated with V-gene and J-gene trimming of TCR beta chains, and the association was replicated in an independent cohort. Linkage disequilibrium might explain the correlated functional status among segregating V segments, but an unknown experimental factor could not be excluded. A few of the identified cytomegalovirus-associated TCR beta chains were confirmed in vitro to be specific for cytomegalovirus antigens. It was suggested by the authors that the approach could potentially be generalized to other disease states and immunological phenotypes. Because HLA typing was unavailable for some donors at each locus, only the typed subset was used in association tests.

Sample: PBMCs. The sequence came from a man between 18 and 35 years old in good health and CMV-seronegative. The V gene is TRBV28 and the J gene is TRBJ2-1, and 7 junction bases match TRBD1. CDR3 loop: CASSLTDRYNEQFF. In nucleotides, the sequence is TGTGCCAGCAGTTTAACGGACAGGTACAATGAGCAGTTCTTC.